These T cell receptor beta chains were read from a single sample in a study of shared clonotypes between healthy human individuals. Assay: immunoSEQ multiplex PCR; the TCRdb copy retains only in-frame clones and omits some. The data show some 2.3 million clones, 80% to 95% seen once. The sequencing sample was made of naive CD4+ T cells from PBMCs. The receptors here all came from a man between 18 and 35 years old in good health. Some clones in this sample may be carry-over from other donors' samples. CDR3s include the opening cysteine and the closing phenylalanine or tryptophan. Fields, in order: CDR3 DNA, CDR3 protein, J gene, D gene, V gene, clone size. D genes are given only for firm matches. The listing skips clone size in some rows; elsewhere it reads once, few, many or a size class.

CDR3 DNA: TGTGCCAGCAGTTTGTCTTCATGGACATCTCAAGAGACCCAGTACTTC
CDR3 protein: CASSLSSWTSQETQYF
J gene: TRBJ2-5
D gene: NA
V gene: TRBV6-6
clone size: NA

CDR3 DNA: TGTGCCAGCGGGGAACAGGGTTCTGAAGCTTTCTTT
CDR3 protein: CASGEQGSEAFF
J gene: TRBJ1-1
D gene: NA
V gene: TRBV18
clone size: NA

CDR3 DNA: TGTGCCAGCTTACTGGGACGGACTAACACTGAAGCTTTCTTT
CDR3 protein: CASLLGRTNTEAFF
J gene: TRBJ1-1
D gene: NA
V gene: TRBV28
clone size: NA

CDR3 DNA: TGTGCCAGCAGTGCCAGTAATTCACCCCTCCACTTT
CDR3 protein: CASSASNSPLHF
J gene: TRBJ1-6
D gene: NA
V gene: TRBV25-1
clone size: NA

CDR3 DNA: TGTGCCAGCTCCCTTCCCGGACAGAGTGAAGCTTTCTTT
CDR3 protein: CASSLPGQSEAFF
J gene: TRBJ1-1
D gene: NA
V gene: TRBV18
clone size: NA

CDR3 DNA: TGTGCCTGGAGTCGCGGAGGCTATGGCTACACCTTC
CDR3 protein: CAWSRGGYGYTF
J gene: TRBJ1-2
D gene: NA
V gene: TRBV30
clone size: NA

CDR3 DNA: TGTGCCAGCAGTTTGCGGGGCGTGAGTGAAAAACTGTTTTTT
CDR3 protein: CASSLRGVSEKLFF
J gene: TRBJ1-4
D gene: NA
V gene: TRBV27
clone size: NA

CDR3 DNA: TGTGCCAGCAGCCCTACACCCGGGACAGGGGAAGAGACCCAGTACTTC
CDR3 protein: CASSPTPGTGEETQYF
J gene: TRBJ2-5
D gene: TRBD1
V gene: TRBV11-3
clone size: NA

CDR3 DNA: TGTGCCAGCAGTTACAAGTCAGGGGAGAGGAGGGGCTACACCTTC
CDR3 protein: CASSYKSGERRGYTF
J gene: TRBJ1-2
D gene: NA
V gene: TRBV6-5
clone size: NA

CDR3 DNA: TGCGCCAGCAGCTTGTGGGGACAGGGCGTTGATGGCTACACCTTC
CDR3 protein: CASSLWGQGVDGYTF
J gene: TRBJ1-2
D gene: TRBD1
V gene: TRBV5-1
clone size: once

CDR3 DNA: TGTGCCAGCAGTGTTGAGGGGAGGTCCTACGAGCAGTACTTC
CDR3 protein: CASSVEGRSYEQYF
J gene: TRBJ2-7
D gene: NA
V gene: TRBV2
clone size: NA

CDR3 DNA: TGTGCCAGCAGTTTAAGAGGCCTAGCGGGAACAAATGAGCAGTTCTTC
CDR3 protein: CASSLRGLAGTNEQFF
J gene: TRBJ2-1
D gene: TRBD2
V gene: TRBV27
clone size: NA

CDR3 DNA: TGTGCCAGCAGTTTAGGTCGGCCCTGGGGACTAGCGGGAGACCAAGAGACCCAGTACTTC
CDR3 protein: CASSLGRPWGLAGDQETQYF
J gene: TRBJ2-5
D gene: TRBD2
V gene: TRBV27
clone size: NA

CDR3 DNA: TGTGCCAGCAGCTTACGGTCACGGACGGAACAGTACTTC
CDR3 protein: CASSLRSRTEQYF
J gene: TRBJ2-7
D gene: NA
V gene: TRBV11-2
clone size: NA

CDR3 DNA: TGTGCCTGGAGTTTCGGCCAGGGTTATGGCTACACCTTC
CDR3 protein: CAWSFGQGYGYTF
J gene: TRBJ1-2
D gene: NA
V gene: TRBV30
clone size: NA

CDR3 DNA: TGTGCCAGCAGCCCGCGGGTACTAGATTCCTACGAGCAGTACTTC
CDR3 protein: CASSPRVLDSYEQYF
J gene: TRBJ2-7
D gene: NA
V gene: TRBV7-9
clone size: NA

CDR3 DNA: TGTGCCAGCTTAAACCGGGGGCCGAGCTCCTACAATGAGCAGTTCTTC
CDR3 protein: CASLNRGPSSYNEQFF
J gene: TRBJ2-1
D gene: NA
V gene: TRBV28
clone size: NA

CDR3 DNA: TGCGCCAGCAACGGGGCCCCGGGCACTACAGATACGCAGTATTTT
CDR3 protein: CASNGAPGTTDTQYF
J gene: TRBJ2-3
D gene: NA
V gene: TRBV5-1
clone size: NA

CDR3 DNA: TGTGCCAGCAGTGATACCAGGGGGGGTCATCTTGACTATGGCTACACCTTC
CDR3 protein: CASSDTRGGHLDYGYTF
J gene: TRBJ1-2
D gene: TRBD1
V gene: TRBV6-1
clone size: once

CDR3 DNA: TGTGCCAGCAGTCGTGTCGGGGGAGAGGGGTCTGGGGCCAACGTCCTGACTTTC
CDR3 protein: CASSRVGGEGSGANVLTF
J gene: TRBJ2-6
D gene: NA
V gene: TRBV7-6
clone size: NA

CDR3 DNA: TGCGCCAGCCAGGACGGAGGCTCTGGAAACACCATATATTTT
CDR3 protein: CASQDGGSGNTIYF
J gene: TRBJ1-3
D gene: NA
V gene: TRBV5-1
clone size: NA

CDR3 DNA: TGTGCCAGCAGTGAATATAGGGGTTCGGGAAACACCATATATTTT
CDR3 protein: CASSEYRGSGNTIYF
J gene: TRBJ1-3
D gene: NA
V gene: TRBV25-1
clone size: NA

CDR3 DNA: TGTGCCACCAGCAGAGGTTCCACTCCGGGCACAGATACGCAGTATTTT
CDR3 protein: CATSRGSTPGTDTQYF
J gene: TRBJ2-3
D gene: NA
V gene: TRBV15
clone size: NA

CDR3 DNA: TGTGCCAGCAGCAACCGGGACAGAAATCAGCCCCAGCATTTT
CDR3 protein: CASSNRDRNQPQHF
J gene: TRBJ1-5
D gene: TRBD1
V gene: TRBV7-8
clone size: NA

CDR3 DNA: TGCGCCAGCAGCCGAAGTGGCGGTCTCTCTGGAAACACCATATATTTT
CDR3 protein: CASSRSGGLSGNTIYF
J gene: TRBJ1-3
D gene: NA
V gene: TRBV4-3
clone size: NA

CDR3 DNA: TGTGCCAGCAGCTTAACACGGGGCCTCTACAATGAGCAGTTCTTC
CDR3 protein: CASSLTRGLYNEQFF
J gene: TRBJ2-1
D gene: NA
V gene: TRBV7-9
clone size: NA

CDR3 DNA: TGTGCCAGCAGTTTTTTCGACAGGGGGCCTCGTGGCTACACCTTC
CDR3 protein: CASSFFDRGPRGYTF
J gene: TRBJ1-2
D gene: TRBD1
V gene: TRBV28
clone size: NA

CDR3 DNA: TGTGCCAGCAGTTTATCAGGGCCGAACGTGAAAGGAAACACCATATATTTT
CDR3 protein: CASSLSGPNVKGNTIYF
J gene: TRBJ1-3
D gene: NA
V gene: TRBV27
clone size: NA

CDR3 DNA: TGTGCCTGGAGTATCGGGGGCGCGGGGAATCAGCCCCAGCATTTT
CDR3 protein: CAWSIGGAGNQPQHF
J gene: TRBJ1-5
D gene: NA
V gene: TRBV30
clone size: NA

CDR3 DNA: TGTGCCAGCAGTGAGCCTGCGGTGGGAGAGACCCAGTACTTC
CDR3 protein: CASSEPAVGETQYF
J gene: TRBJ2-5
D gene: NA
V gene: TRBV6-1
clone size: NA

CDR3 DNA: TGTGCCAGCAGTCTCACAGGGTTAGGTCGCAATCAGCCCCAGCATTTT
CDR3 protein: CASSLTGLGRNQPQHF
J gene: TRBJ1-5
D gene: NA
V gene: TRBV28
clone size: NA

CDR3 DNA: TGTGCCAGCAGTGACCGGGGTACAGATACGCAGTATTTT
CDR3 protein: CASSDRGTDTQYF
J gene: TRBJ2-3
D gene: NA
V gene: TRBV6-4
clone size: NA

CDR3 DNA: TGTGCCAGTAGTATAAGGAGCGGAAACTACGAGCAGTACTTC
CDR3 protein: CASSIRSGNYEQYF
J gene: TRBJ2-7
D gene: NA
V gene: TRBV19
clone size: NA

CDR3 DNA: TGTGCCAGCAGCAGTGGGGGGGGCTACGAGCAGTACTTC
CDR3 protein: CASSSGGGYEQYF
J gene: TRBJ2-7
D gene: TRBD2
V gene: TRBV28
clone size: NA

CDR3 DNA: TGTGCCGGGGGACAGGTCGGCAGCAATCAGCCCCAGCATTTT
CDR3 protein: CAGGQVGSNQPQHF
J gene: TRBJ1-5
D gene: TRBD1
V gene: TRBV6-1
clone size: NA

CDR3 DNA: TGTGCCAGTAGTATAGCCGCCAATCCGACAGTGAACACTGAAGCTTTCTTT
CDR3 protein: CASSIAANPTVNTEAFF
J gene: TRBJ1-1
D gene: NA
V gene: TRBV19
clone size: NA

CDR3 DNA: TGCAGCGTTGAAGGCAGGTTAAAGAATGAGCAGTTCTTC
CDR3 protein: CSVEGRLKNEQFF
J gene: TRBJ2-1
D gene: NA
V gene: TRBV29-1
clone size: once

CDR3 DNA: TGTGCCAGCAGCTTAGTTCGGACAACCATTGAGACCCAGTACTTC
CDR3 protein: CASSLVRTTIETQYF
J gene: TRBJ2-5
D gene: NA
V gene: TRBV7-8
clone size: NA

CDR3 DNA: TGTGCCAGCAGCTATTATGCGGGACAGGGGTGGGAGACCCAGTACTTC
CDR3 protein: CASSYYAGQGWETQYF
J gene: TRBJ2-5
D gene: TRBD1
V gene: TRBV7-9
clone size: NA

CDR3 DNA: TGCGCCAGCAGCTTGGAAGGGGGCGGAGGTGATGGCTACACCTTC
CDR3 protein: CASSLEGGGGDGYTF
J gene: TRBJ1-2
D gene: TRBD1
V gene: TRBV5-1
clone size: NA

CDR3 DNA: TGTGCCAGCAACTACAGGGGGGCCAACTTCAATGAGCAGTTCTTC
CDR3 protein: CASNYRGANFNEQFF
J gene: TRBJ2-1
D gene: TRBD1
V gene: TRBV6-5
clone size: NA

CDR3 DNA: TGTGCCAGCAGCTCGACACGGGGTAACACTGAAGCTTTCTTT
CDR3 protein: CASSSTRGNTEAFF
J gene: TRBJ1-1
D gene: NA
V gene: TRBV5-4
clone size: once

CDR3 DNA: TGCGCCAGCAGTCGGCGCACAGATACGCAGTATTTT
CDR3 protein: CASSRRTDTQYF
J gene: TRBJ2-3
D gene: NA
V gene: TRBV5-1
clone size: NA

CDR3 DNA: TGTGCCAGCAGGTACAGGGTGGATGGGGGCTACACCTTC
CDR3 protein: CASRYRVDGGYTF
J gene: TRBJ1-2
D gene: NA
V gene: TRBV6-1
clone size: NA

CDR3 DNA: TGTGCCAGCTCACTTTATTCGCAGAGCTCTGGAAACACCATATATTTT
CDR3 protein: CASSLYSQSSGNTIYF
J gene: TRBJ1-3
D gene: NA
V gene: TRBV18
clone size: NA

CDR3 DNA: TGTGCCAGCAGCTTAAGGGGCGGGAGAGGTCCCATAGAAGAGACCCAGTACTTC
CDR3 protein: CASSLRGGRGPIEETQYF
J gene: TRBJ2-5
D gene: TRBD2
V gene: TRBV7-9
clone size: once

CDR3 DNA: TGCGCCAGCAGTCACTGTAGGACAGGGGGCCCAGATACGCAGTATTTT
CDR3 protein: CASSHCRTGGPDTQYF
J gene: TRBJ2-3
D gene: TRBD1
V gene: TRBV23-1
clone size: NA

CDR3 DNA: TGTGCCAGCAGCCCGCTGGACAGGGCCTACGAGCAGTACTTC
CDR3 protein: CASSPLDRAYEQYF
J gene: TRBJ2-7
D gene: TRBD1
V gene: TRBV11-2
clone size: NA

CDR3 DNA: TGTGCCAGCACTGGGCTCGGCGTCATTCAGTACTTC
CDR3 protein: CASTGLGVIQYF
J gene: TRBJ2-4
D gene: NA
V gene: TRBV2
clone size: NA

CDR3 DNA: TGTGCCAGCAGCTTTCAAGGAGGGGTTAGCAATCAGCCCCAGCATTTT
CDR3 protein: CASSFQGGVSNQPQHF
J gene: TRBJ1-5
D gene: NA
V gene: TRBV11-2
clone size: NA

CDR3 DNA: TGTGCCAGCTCACAAGGGGGCGCGGGAGAGACCCAGTACTTC
CDR3 protein: CASSQGGAGETQYF
J gene: TRBJ2-5
D gene: TRBD1
V gene: TRBV18
clone size: once

CDR3 DNA: TGTGCCAGCTCACCACCGAGCGACGCAAACACTGAAGCTTTCTTT
CDR3 protein: CASSPPSDANTEAFF
J gene: TRBJ1-1
D gene: NA
V gene: TRBV18
clone size: NA

CDR3 DNA: TGTGCCAGCAGTTTCCTCAGAAGCTCGGGCAATGAGCAGTTCTTC
CDR3 protein: CASSFLRSSGNEQFF
J gene: TRBJ2-1
D gene: NA
V gene: TRBV28
clone size: NA

CDR3 DNA: TGTGCCAGCAGCGACTTCCGGGACTCCCGATTCAATGAGCAGTTCTTC
CDR3 protein: CASSDFRDSRFNEQFF
J gene: TRBJ2-1
D gene: NA
V gene: TRBV7-6
clone size: NA

CDR3 DNA: TGTGCCAGCAGTTTATTCCAACGGGATGGAACCAGGCAGGAGACCCAGTACTTC
CDR3 protein: CASSLFQRDGTRQETQYF
J gene: TRBJ2-5
D gene: NA
V gene: TRBV27
clone size: NA

CDR3 DNA: TGTGCCAGCAGTTTCAACCGGGACAGGTTCCAAGAGACCCAGTACTTC
CDR3 protein: CASSFNRDRFQETQYF
J gene: TRBJ2-5
D gene: TRBD1
V gene: TRBV11-2
clone size: NA

CDR3 DNA: TGTGCTAGTGGTCACGGGTATGGCTACACCTTC
CDR3 protein: CASGHGYGYTF
J gene: TRBJ1-2
D gene: NA
V gene: TRBV12-5
clone size: NA

CDR3 DNA: TGTGCCAGCAGCTTATTCCCCCTAGGGGCGCGCGGATTCACCGGGGAGCTGTTTTTT
CDR3 protein: CASSLFPLGARGFTGELFF
J gene: TRBJ2-2
D gene: NA
V gene: TRBV7-3
clone size: NA

CDR3 DNA: TGTGCCAGCAGCGTGGGACAGGGTAACACTGAAGCTTTCTTT
CDR3 protein: CASSVGQGNTEAFF
J gene: TRBJ1-1
D gene: TRBD1
V gene: TRBV9
clone size: NA

CDR3 DNA: TGCGCCAGCAGCCAAGGAATACTAGCCAAAAACATTCAGTACTTC
CDR3 protein: CASSQGILAKNIQYF
J gene: TRBJ2-4
D gene: NA
V gene: TRBV4-3
clone size: once